Each of the 18 T cell receptor beta chains below was sequenced from the same sample in a study of graft-versus-host responses after intestinal transplantation. Only in-frame clones appear in the TCRdb table, and some are missing; sequencing was by immunoSEQ multiplex PCR. The profile shows 25,000 to 30,000 clones, 65% to 80% of them singletons. Lamina propria and intraepithelial lymphocytes were released by processing graft tissue. The sequenced sample was ileum tissue, obtained 98 days after intestinal transplantation. The receptor set was obtained from a human patient who received an intestinal transplant, so some T cells may come from the graft donor.

This clone has only a few counts. J is TRBJ2-7 and V is TRBV6-6; D remains unclear. The CDR3 is 13 amino acids. Between the trimmed V and J ends, which lost 5 bases and 9 bases, there was a span of 17 bases. Germline V gives CDR1 MNHNY, CDR2 SVGAGI (reference sequence). CDR3: CASSRSGPSGQYF. DNA of the CDR3: TGTGCCAGCAGTCGATCCGGGCCCTCGGGGCAGTACTTC.

This chain connects TRBV5-1 to TRBJ2-3, with D hard to call. The V end lost 1 base, the J end lost 0 bases, and 3 bases lay between the germline ends. Germline values: CDR1 SGHRS, CDR2 YFSETQ. This CDR3 comprises 13 residues. This CDR3 is CASSLTSTDTQYF. CDR3 nucleotide sequence: TGCGCCAGCAGCTTGACCAGCACAGATACGCAGTATTTT. The full variable domain, its missing parts supplied by reference TRBV5-1 and TRBJ2-3, is KAGVTQTPRYLIKTRGQQVTLSCSPISGHRSVSWYQQTPGQGLQFLFEYFSETQRNKGNFPGRFSGRQFSNSRSEMNVSTLELGDSALYLCASSLTSTDTQYFGPGTRLTVL.

In this sample, this clone turned up once. The genes are TRBV7-2 and TRBJ2-3; TRBD1 matches at 7 bases. Germline CDR1 SGHTA, CDR2 FQGNSA. J gave up 3 bases and V 5 bases, and 11 bases lay outside the gene matches. The CDR3 extends over 16 amino acids. The CDR3 sequence: CASSVPRQGWTDTQYF. The CDR3 bases are TGTGCCAGCAGCGTACCCCGACAGGGTTGGACAGATACGCAGTATTTT.

This sequence joins TRBV4-3 and TRBJ1-2, with a possible D match to TRBD1 (5 bases). The germline V gene encodes CDR1 LGHNA and CDR2 YSLEER. The CDR3 loop spans 14 amino acids. Trimming shortened V by 5 bases and J by 6 bases, and 16 bases separated the two germline ends. CDR3 loop: CASSWPPGIDGYTF. The CDR3 DNA follows: TGCGCCAGCAGCTGGCCCCCAGGGATCGATGGCTACACCTTC.

This rearrangement joins TRBV28 to TRBJ1-6; no reliable D call. Germline V gene sequence: CDR1 MDHEN, CDR2 SYDVKM. V was shortened by 6 bases and J by 0 bases, with 12 bases between the two germline ends. The length of the CDR3 is 16 residues. The CDR3, as DNA: TGTGCCAGCAGGCTTGATGAGGGCTCCTATAATTCACCCCTCCACTTT. Translation gives CASRLDEGSYNSPLHF.

This chain joins TRBV5-1 and TRBJ2-7; TRBD1 aligns across 8 bases. Germline V gene sequence: CDR1 SGHRS, CDR2 YFSETQ. V dropped 3 bases and J dropped 6; count of bases not matched to a gene: 8. The length of the CDR3 is 14 residues. In nucleotides, the CDR3 is TGCGCCAGCAGCTCCATAGACAGGGGTCCCGAGCAGTACTTC. As protein: CASSSIDRGPEQYF.

The chain has TRBV7-2 and TRBJ2-7; TRBD2 aligns across 11 bases. This CDR3 region has 12 residues. Germline CDR1 is SGHTA and CDR2 is FQGNSA. The ends lost 4 bases at V and 9 bases at J; junction bases unmatched: 2. CDR3 in amino acids: CASSSTSGGQYF. CDR3 DNA: TGTGCCAGCAGCTCCACTAGCGGGGGGCAGTACTTC.

The V gene is TRBV19, the J gene TRBJ1-2; D is unresolved. V lost 5 bases and J 0 bases, leaving 16 bases between the germline ends. The CDR3 extends over 16 amino acids. Germline V gene data show CDR1 as LNHDA and CDR2 as SQIVND (reference sequence). CDR3 sequence reads: CASSDPRGLANYGYTF. The DNA for the CDR3 is TGTGCCAGTAGTGACCCTAGAGGTTTAGCTAACTATGGCTACACCTTC.

CDR3 amino acids: CASSEFGLLAGDYNEQFF. In DNA form, the CDR3 reads TGTGCCAGCAGCGAATTCGGCCTACTAGCGGGGGATTACAATGAGCAGTTCTTC. The chain recombines TRBV2 with TRBJ2-1, with 11 nucleotides matching TRBD2. This CDR3 is 18 amino acids long. CDR1 and CDR2 (germline): SNHLY, FYNNEI. Germline trimming cut 6 bases from V and 4 bases from J; bases unmatched to any gene: 14.

This chain links TRBV5-4 with TRBJ2-3, with unresolved D. V gave up 4 bases and J gave up 0 bases, with 6 bases separating them. This CDR3 region has 13 residues. Germline V gene sequence: CDR1 SGHNT, CDR2 YYREEE (reference sequence). CDR3 loop: CASSRTSTDTQYF. The CDR3 DNA reads TGTGCCAGCAGCCGAACTAGCACAGATACGCAGTATTTT.

The CDR3 loop is CASKQGFGTDTQYF. CDR3 in DNA: TGCGCCAGTAAACAGGGGTTTGGGACAGATACGCAGTATTTT. V usage is TRBV5-1 and J usage is TRBJ2-3; 7 positions agree with TRBD1. Germline V gene data show CDR1 as SGHRS and CDR2 as YFSETQ. V dropped 8 bases and J dropped 3; count of bases not matched to a gene: 9. The CDR3 contains 14 residues.

This clone is a singleton in its sample. V usage is TRBV5-1 and J usage is TRBJ1-1; 9 bases match TRBD1. With V trimmed by 1 base and J by 8 bases, 3 bases remained unmatched. CDR1 is SGHRS, CDR2 YFSETQ, per germline. The CDR3 loop spans 13 amino acids. This CDR3 is CASSLTGGREAFF. DNA of the CDR3: TGCGCCAGCAGCTTGACAGGGGGCAGAGAAGCTTTCTTT.

The chain recombines TRBV4-1 with TRBJ2-7, with D perhaps matching TRBD1 or TRBD2 (5 bases each). V dropped 3 bases and J dropped 0 bases, with 12 bases sitting between them. The V gene's germline CDR1 is MGHRA and CDR2 YSYEKL. The CDR3 runs to 15 residues. The CDR3 spells CASSQLWGSSYEQYF. The CDR3 coding sequence is TGCGCCAGCAGCCAGTTATGGGGGAGCTCCTACGAGCAGTACTTC.

The V and J genes are TRBV5-1 and TRBJ2-7; D may be TRBD2 (6 bases). Germline CDR1 reads SGHRS; CDR2 reads YFSETQ. V was pared by 3 bases and J by 0 bases, with 22 bases between. The CDR3 is made up of 18 amino acids. The CDR3 protein is CASSYSPRDSLSSYEQYF. The CDR3 DNA reads TGCGCCAGCAGCTATAGCCCTAGGGACTCTCTATCCTCCTACGAGCAGTACTTC.

This clone was seen only a few times. This chain uses TRBV7-8 with TRBJ2-7, with 7 bases aligning to TRBD1. The CDR3 runs 19 residues. Germline V gives CDR1 SGHVS, CDR2 FQNEAQ. Unmatched junction bases numbered 18, after V lost 1 base and J lost 3 bases. The CDR3 bases are TGTGCCAGCAGCTTAGTGGAGTTTGTACCCGGGACAGACTTCTACGAGCAGTACTTC. This translates into CASSLVEFVPGTDFYEQYF.

In this sample, this clone turned up once. J is TRBJ2-7 and V is TRBV30; 10 bases align to TRBD1. From germline, CDR1 is GTSNPN and CDR2 SVGIG (reference sequence). The CDR3 has 17 residues. The V and J ends lost 1 base and 4 bases, in that order; junction bases with no gene match: 13. The CDR3 region has the DNA TGTGCCTGGAGTGGGGCGGGACAGGGGCACCTTAGATACGAGCAGTACTTC. It specifies CAWSGAGQGHLRYEQYF.

A few counts support this clone. The V gene is TRBV5-1, the J gene TRBJ1-4; D not resolved. Trimming took off 3 bases at V and 3 bases at J, with 12 bases between the two ends. This CDR3 spans 15 amino acids. Germline V gene sequence: CDR1 SGHRS, CDR2 YFSETQ. The CDR3 loop reads CASSSPGEANEKLFF. CDR3 nucleotides: TGCGCCAGCAGCTCCCCGGGCGAAGCTAATGAAAAACTGTTTTTT.

V is TRBV11-3 and J is TRBJ2-5, with D perhaps TRBD1 or TRBD2 (5 bases each). Trimming took 5 bases from V and 4 from J, leaving 14 bases between them. This CDR3 contains 14 residues. Germline assignment: CDR1 SGHNT and CDR2 YENEEA. The DNA for the CDR3 is TGTGCCAGCAGCCTCGGGACGAGGGGAGAGACCCAGTACTTC. It translates to CASSLGTRGETQYF.